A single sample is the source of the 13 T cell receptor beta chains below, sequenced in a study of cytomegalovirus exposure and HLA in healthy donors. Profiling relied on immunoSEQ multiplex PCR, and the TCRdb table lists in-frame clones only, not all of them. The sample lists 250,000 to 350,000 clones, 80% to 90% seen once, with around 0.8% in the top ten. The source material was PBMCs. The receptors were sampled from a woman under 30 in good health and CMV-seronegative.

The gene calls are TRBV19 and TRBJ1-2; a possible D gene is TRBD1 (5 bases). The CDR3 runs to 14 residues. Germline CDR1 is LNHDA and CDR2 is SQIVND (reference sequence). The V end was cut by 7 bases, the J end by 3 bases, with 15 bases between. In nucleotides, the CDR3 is TGTGCCAGTACCCTGGGAGGGGAGGACTATGGCTACACCTTC. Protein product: CASTLGGEDYGYTF.

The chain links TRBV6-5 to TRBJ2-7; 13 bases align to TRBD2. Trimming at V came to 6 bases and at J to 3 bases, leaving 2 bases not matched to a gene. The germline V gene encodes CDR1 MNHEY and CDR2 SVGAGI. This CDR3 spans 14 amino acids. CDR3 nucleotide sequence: TGTGCCAGCAGAGGGACTAGCGGGAACTACGAGCAGTACTTC. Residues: CASRGTSGNYEQYF.

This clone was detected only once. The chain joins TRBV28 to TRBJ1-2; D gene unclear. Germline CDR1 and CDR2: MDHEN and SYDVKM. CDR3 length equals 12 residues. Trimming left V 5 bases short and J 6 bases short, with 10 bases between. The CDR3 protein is CASSRNQDGYTF. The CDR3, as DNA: TGTGCCAGCAGTAGGAATCAGGATGGCTACACCTTC.

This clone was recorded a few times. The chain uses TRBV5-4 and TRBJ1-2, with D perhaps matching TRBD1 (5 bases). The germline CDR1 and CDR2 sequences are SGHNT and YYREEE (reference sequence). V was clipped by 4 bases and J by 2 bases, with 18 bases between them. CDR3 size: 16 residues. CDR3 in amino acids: CASSPSPGSENYGYTF. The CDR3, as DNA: TGTGCCAGCAGCCCTTCTCCAGGGTCAGAGAACTATGGCTACACCTTC.

The CDR3 sequence: CASSYGTGGGSYEQYF. CDR3 DNA sequence: TGCGCCAGCAGCTACGGGACAGGGGGAGGCTCCTACGAGCAGTACTTC. V is TRBV4-1 and J is TRBJ2-7; 11 bases are shared with TRBD1. Germline V gives CDR1 MGHRA, CDR2 YSYEKL. This CDR3 is 16 amino acids long. With 5 bases clipped from V and 0 bases from J, the junction kept 6 bases outside the gene matches.

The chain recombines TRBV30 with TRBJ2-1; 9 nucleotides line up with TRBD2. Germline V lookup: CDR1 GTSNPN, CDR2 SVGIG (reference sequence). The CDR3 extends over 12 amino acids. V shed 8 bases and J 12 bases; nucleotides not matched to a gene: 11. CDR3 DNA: TGTGCCGTGACTAGCGGTACGCAAAGGCAGTTCTTC. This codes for CAVTSGTQRQFF. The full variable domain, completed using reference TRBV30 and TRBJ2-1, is SQTIHQWPATLVQPVGSPLSLECTVEGTSNPNLYWYRQAAGRGLQLLFYSVGIGQISSEVPQNLSASRPQDRQFILSSKKLLLSDSGFYLCAVTSGTQRQFFGPGTRLTVL.

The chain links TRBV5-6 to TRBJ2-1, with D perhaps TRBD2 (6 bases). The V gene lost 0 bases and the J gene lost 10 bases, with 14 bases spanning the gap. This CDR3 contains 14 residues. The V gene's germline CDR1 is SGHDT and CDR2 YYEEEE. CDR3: CASSLAISGDEQFF. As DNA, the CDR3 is TGTGCCAGCAGCTTGGCAATTAGCGGTGACGAGCAGTTCTTC.

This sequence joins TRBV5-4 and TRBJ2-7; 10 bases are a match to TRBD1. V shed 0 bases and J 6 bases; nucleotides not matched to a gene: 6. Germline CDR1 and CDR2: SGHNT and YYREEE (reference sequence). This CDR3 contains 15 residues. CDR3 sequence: CASSLGGTGEGEQYF. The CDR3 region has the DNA TGTGCCAGCAGCTTGGGTGGGACAGGGGAAGGCGAGCAGTACTTC.

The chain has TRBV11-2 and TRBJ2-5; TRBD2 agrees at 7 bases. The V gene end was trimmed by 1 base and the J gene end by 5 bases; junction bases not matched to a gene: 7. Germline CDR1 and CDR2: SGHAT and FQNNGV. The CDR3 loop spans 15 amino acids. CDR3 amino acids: CASSLGGEGRETQYF. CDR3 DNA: TGTGCCAGCAGCTTAGGGGGGGAGGGGCGTGAGACCCAGTACTTC.

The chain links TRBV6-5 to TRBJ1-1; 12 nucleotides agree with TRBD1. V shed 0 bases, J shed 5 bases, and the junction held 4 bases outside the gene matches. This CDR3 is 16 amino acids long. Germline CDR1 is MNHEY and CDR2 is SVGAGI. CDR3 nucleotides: TGTGCCAGCAGTTACTCGGGACAGGGGGCGCGGACTGAAGCTTTCTTT. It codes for CASSYSGQGARTEAFF.

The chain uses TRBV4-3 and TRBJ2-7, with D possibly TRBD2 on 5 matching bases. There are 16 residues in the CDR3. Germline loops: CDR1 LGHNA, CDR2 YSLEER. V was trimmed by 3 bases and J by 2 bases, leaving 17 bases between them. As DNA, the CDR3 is TGCGCCAGCAGCCACTCTGGAGGCGGTACCACCTACGAGCAGTACTTC. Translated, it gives CASSHSGGGTTYEQYF.

This CDR3 is CASSEGVLRTDTQYF. In nucleotides, the CDR3 is TGTGCCAGCAGCGAGGGGGTGCTACGCACAGATACGCAGTATTTT. The chain uses TRBV9 and TRBJ2-3; maybe TRBD1 (6 bases). Trimming removed 3 bases at V and 1 base at J, with 12 bases between. Germline V lookup: CDR1 SGDLS, CDR2 YYNGEE. The CDR3 runs 15 residues.

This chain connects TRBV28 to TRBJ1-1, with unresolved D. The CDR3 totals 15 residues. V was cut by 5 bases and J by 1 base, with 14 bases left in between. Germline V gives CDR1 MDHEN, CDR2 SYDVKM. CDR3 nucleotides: TGTGCCAGCAGTCCCCCCCTACCCTCGAACACTGAAGCTTTCTTT. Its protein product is CASSPPLPSNTEAFF.